This T cell receptor beta chain was sequenced for a study of blood T cell repertoires in COVID-19. The overall study: Spain, Italy and the United States supplied samples that represented acute and convalescent COVID-19. PBMCs, B-cell-depleted T cells, or T cells were the source of the cDNA or gDNA that made up the material.

This CDR3 has 15 amino acids. The germline CDR1 and CDR2 sequences are SEHNR and FQNEAQ (reference sequence). V lost 5 bases and J lost 7; bases outside the gene matches: 13. This clone was found once. As handled by the study authors: Reference gene primer amplification yielded estimated nucleated cell counts. Profiled with immunoSEQ multiplex PCR; TCRdb holds only in-frame clones, not every one. D and trimming come from the DNA, and the V and J calls and clone size come from that table. Among approximately 140,000 clones, 70% to 80% were seen once, and the ten largest hold approximately 3.6%. The rearrangement links TRBV7-9 to TRBJ2-7, with 8 bases lining up with TRBD1. Sequenced sample: peripheral blood. The receptor was derived from a man aged 60 to 75 with acute or convalescent COVID-19. The CDR3 region has the DNA TGTGCCAGCAGCCCTCCGCGTGGACAGGGCTTTGAGCAGTACTTC. It translates to CASSPPRGQGFEQYF.